This TCR beta chain was observed in a study of T cells in Graves' hyperthyroidism and ophthalmopathy. Study-wide background: Pretreatment peripheral blood was obtained at initial diagnosis.

V was pared by 5 bases and J by 0 bases, with 8 bases of the junction left unmatched. Germline CDR1 and CDR2: MNHNS and SASEGT. CDR3 length equals 16 residues. Orbital computed tomography, thyroid ultrasound, serum thyroxine and TRAb, and clinical symptoms together informed the diagnoses. This clonotype was seen many times. The antigen is not known. Study conclusions and caveats: Ophthalmopathy was separated from stable hyperthyroidism by a 13 V-J model.

Amplification of TCR beta CDR3 regions used RNA as the template. In the first-round RT-PCR of the TCR CDR3, the HTBI primer set was used. Using its own MiXCR run on the multiplex PCR reads, TCRdb lists one record per CDR3 protein. The sample has around 340,000 distinct CDR3 sequences; about a sixth are singletons. This sequence joins TRBV6-1 and TRBJ2-7; 9 nucleotides line up with TRBD1. The source material was blood. The TCR originated in a woman younger than 45 with Graves' hyperthyroidism that later progressed to Graves' ophthalmopathy. This chain's CDR3 is CASSPGTGRVSYEQYF. The CDR3 DNA is TGTGCCAGCAGTCCTGGGACAGGGAGAGTCTCCTACGAGCAGTACTTC.